This TCR beta chain is drawn from a study of CD8 T cells in ankylosing spondylitis. Notes on the study in general: Disease-linked clones were reportedly significantly enriched in matched ankylosing spondylitis synovial fluid.

MiXCR, applied by TCRdb to the 5' RACE reads, yields one record per CDR3 protein. Of roughly 180,000 distinct CDR3 sequences detected, roughly 10% appear once; the ten largest clones hold about 16%. This clonotype has just a few counts. The antigen is undetermined. V shed 5 bases and J shed 3 bases, with 15 bases lying between them. The CDR3 length is 15 residues. Germline V lookup: CDR1 SGHKS, CDR2 YYEKEE (reference sequence). Sequencing was carried out using blood, either unsorted or a sorted T cell fraction (not recorded which). The chain combines TRBV5-5 with TRBJ2-1; D is possibly TRBD1 (6 bases). This clonotype was obtained from a female donor with ankylosing spondylitis or in good health (not recorded which). The CDR3 DNA follows: TGTGCCAGCAGTACTGACAGGTCCTACTACAATGAGCAGTTCTTC. Its translation: CASSTDRSYYNEQFF.